These T cell receptor beta chains were read from a single sample in a study of blood T cell repertoires in COVID-19. Method: immunoSEQ multiplex PCR; TCRdb's copy keeps in-frame clones and lacks some. The sample has about 250,000 clones, roughly 82% seen once; the top ten hold about 5.3%. The sample was peripheral blood. The receptors stem from a woman of 80 years or more with active or convalescent COVID-19. The CDR3 runs from the conserved cysteine through the conserved F or W. The D gene is left open where the match is weak. Not all rows give a size; the values are once, few, many and, for expanded clones, a class.

V gene,D gene,clone size,J gene,CDR3 protein,CDR3 DNA
TRBV7-9,TRBD1,.,TRBJ1-6,CASSLALTGGNSPLHF,TGTGCCAGCAGCTTAGCACTGACAGGGGGGAATTCACCCCTCCACTTT
TRBV9,.,.,TRBJ1-1,CASSASPRGFTEAFF,TGTGCCAGCAGCGCGTCCCCTAGGGGATTCACTGAAGCTTTCTTT
TRBV6-5,.,.,TRBJ2-2,CASSQNSLTGELFF,TGTGCCAGCAGCCAAAACAGCCTCACCGGGGAGCTGTTTTTT
TRBV30,TRBD1,.,TRBJ1-2,CAWSTGGSNYGYTF,TGTGCCTGGAGCACAGGGGGTTCTAACTATGGCTACACCTTC
TRBV19,.,few,TRBJ2-1,CASSIQFRGPSSYNEQFF,TGTGCCAGTAGTATCCAGTTTAGGGGCCCGAGCTCCTACAATGAGCAGTTCTTC
TRBV5-1,.,.,TRBJ2-7,CASSPSPALGVYEQYF,TGCGCCAGCTCCCCCAGCCCAGCGCTAGGGGTTTACGAGCAGTACTTC
TRBV6-5,TRBD1,few,TRBJ1-3,CASSHDRDPGNTIYF,TGTGCCAGCAGCCACGACAGGGACCCTGGAAACACCATATATTTT
TRBV30,.,few,TRBJ1-6,CAWSVPSSPLHF,TGTGCCTGGAGTGTCCCTTCCTCACCCCTCCACTTT
TRBV7-9,TRBD1,.,TRBJ2-1,CASSLAGTGSREQFF,TGTGCCAGCAGCTTAGCCGGGACAGGGTCGAGAGAGCAGTTCTTC
TRBV19,.,.,TRBJ2-1,CASREKRANPRNEQFF,TGTGCCAGTAGAGAAAAGCGGGCGAACCCAAGGAATGAGCAGTTCTTC
TRBV19,TRBD1,.,TRBJ2-3,CASHTGGADTQYF,TGTGCCAGTCATACAGGGGGCGCGGATACGCAGTATTTT
TRBV2,.,.,TRBJ2-5,CASSERPRETQYF,TGTGCCAGCAGTGAACGGCCGAGGGAGACCCAGTACTTC
TRBV10-3,TRBD1,.,TRBJ1-3,CAISESGQYSGNTIYF,TGTGCCATCAGTGAGTCGGGACAGTACTCTGGAAACACCATATATTTT
TRBV19,.,.,TRBJ2-3,CASRTFHSDRTDTQYF,TGTGCCAGTAGGACCTTTCATAGCGATCGCACAGATACGCAGTATTTT
TRBV2,.,.,TRBJ1-6,CASRKTGTYSPLHF,TGTGCCAGCAGGAAAACAGGGACCTATTCACCCCTCCACTTT
TRBV4-2,TRBD2,few,TRBJ2-5,CASSQELAGQETQYF,TGTGCCAGCAGCCAGGAACTAGCGGGGCAAGAGACCCAGTACTTC
TRBV19,.,.,TRBJ1-2,CASIKQGSGGYTF,TGTGCCAGTATTAAACAGGGAAGTGGTGGCTACACCTTC
TRBV5-4,.,once,TRBJ2-5,CASSLVYTKETQYF,TGTGCCAGCAGCTTGGTTTACACGAAAGAGACCCAGTACTTC
TRBV2,TRBD1,.,TRBJ2-3,CASSGSGTGGKADTQYF,TGTGCCAGCAGTGGGTCCGGGACAGGGGGCAAAGCAGATACGCAGTATTTT
TRBV7-9,TRBD2,few,TRBJ2-2,CATTTSGGANTGELFF,TGTGCCACCACAACTAGCGGGGGGGCCAACACCGGGGAGCTGTTTTTT